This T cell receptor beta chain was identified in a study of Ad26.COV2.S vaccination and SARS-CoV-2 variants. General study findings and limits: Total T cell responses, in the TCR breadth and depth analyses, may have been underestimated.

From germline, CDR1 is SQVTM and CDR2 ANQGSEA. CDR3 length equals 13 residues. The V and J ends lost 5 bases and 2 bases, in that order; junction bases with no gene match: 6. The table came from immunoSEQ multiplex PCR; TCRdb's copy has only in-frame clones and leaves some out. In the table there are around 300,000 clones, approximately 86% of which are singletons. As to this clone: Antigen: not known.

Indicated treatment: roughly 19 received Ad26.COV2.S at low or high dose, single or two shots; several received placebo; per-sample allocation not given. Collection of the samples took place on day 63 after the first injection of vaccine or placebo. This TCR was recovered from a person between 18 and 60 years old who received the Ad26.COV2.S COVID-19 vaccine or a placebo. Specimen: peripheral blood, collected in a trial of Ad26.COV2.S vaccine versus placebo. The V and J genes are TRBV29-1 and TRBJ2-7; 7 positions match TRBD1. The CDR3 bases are TGCAGCGTTCGCGCAGGGGGAACCTACGAGCAGTACTTC. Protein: CSVRAGGTYEQYF.